This TCR beta chain was observed in a study of blood T cell repertoires in COVID-19. The wider study: Samples of COVID-19 (acute and convalescent) were obtained from the United States, Italy and Spain.

Profiled with immunoSEQ multiplex PCR; TCRdb holds only in-frame clones, not every one. The sample lists hundreds of thousands of clones, around 87% occurring once. The CDR3 loop spans 18 amino acids. The germline V gene has CDR1 DFQATT and CDR2 SNEGSKA (reference sequence). Trimming cost V 3 bases and J 0 bases; bases outside gene matches: 14. The sequence came from a man younger than 35 with active or convalescent COVID-19. The source material was peripheral blood. The chain has TRBV20-1 and TRBJ2-4; 7 bases are shared with TRBD2. The CDR3 loop reads CSASQTGGKSLAKNIQYF. The CDR3 coding sequence is TGCAGTGCTAGTCAGACGGGGGGAAAATCTTTAGCCAAAAACATTCAGTACTTC.